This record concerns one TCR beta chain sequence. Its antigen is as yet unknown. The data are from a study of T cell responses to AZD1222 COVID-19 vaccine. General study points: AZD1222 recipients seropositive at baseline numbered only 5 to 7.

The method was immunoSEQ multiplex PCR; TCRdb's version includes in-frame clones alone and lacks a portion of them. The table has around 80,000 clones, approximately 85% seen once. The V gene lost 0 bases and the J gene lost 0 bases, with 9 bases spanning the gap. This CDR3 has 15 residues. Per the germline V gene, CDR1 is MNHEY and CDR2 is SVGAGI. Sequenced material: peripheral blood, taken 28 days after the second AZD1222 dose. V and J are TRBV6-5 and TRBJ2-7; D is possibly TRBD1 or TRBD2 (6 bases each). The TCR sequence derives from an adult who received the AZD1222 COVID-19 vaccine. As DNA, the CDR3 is TGTGCCAGCAGTTACTCGGGGGGCCCCTCCTACGAGCAGTACTTC. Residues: CASSYSGGPSYEQYF.